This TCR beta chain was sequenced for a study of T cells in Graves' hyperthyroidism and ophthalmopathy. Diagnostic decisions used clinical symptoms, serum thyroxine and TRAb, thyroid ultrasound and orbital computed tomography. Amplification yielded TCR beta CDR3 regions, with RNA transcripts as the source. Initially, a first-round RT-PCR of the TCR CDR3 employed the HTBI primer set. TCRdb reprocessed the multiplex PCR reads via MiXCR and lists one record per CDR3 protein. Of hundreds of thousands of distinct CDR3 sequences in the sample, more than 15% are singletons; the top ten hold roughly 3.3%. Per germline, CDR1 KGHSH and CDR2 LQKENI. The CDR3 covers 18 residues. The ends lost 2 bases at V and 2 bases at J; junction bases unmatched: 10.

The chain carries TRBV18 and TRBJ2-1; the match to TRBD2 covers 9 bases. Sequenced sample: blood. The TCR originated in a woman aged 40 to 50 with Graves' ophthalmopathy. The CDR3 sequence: CASSPSRLAGTAYNEQFF. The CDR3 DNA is TGTGCCAGCTCACCATCGCGGCTAGCGGGAACCGCCTACAATGAGCAGTTCTTC.